The T cell receptor (beta chain) under discussion was sequenced for a study of CD8 T cells in ankylosing spondylitis. Overall study results and limits: Fewer than ten highly homologous variants made up a TCR beta motif that seemed to typify ankylosing spondylitis blood. Earlier studies detected some motif variants in reactive arthritis synovial fluid and blood. Disease-associated clonotypes exhibited CD8+ identity and were relatively infrequent in peripheral blood. From matched ankylosing spondylitis synovial fluid, disease-linked clones were reportedly recovered at significantly enriched levels.

TCRdb re-analysed the 5' RACE reads in MiXCR, keeping a single row per CDR3 protein. The sample has hundreds of thousands of distinct CDR3 sequences, about 25% seen once. This clonotype was detected only a few times. As yet, its antigen is unknown. Germline V lookup: CDR1 KGHSH, CDR2 LQKENI. Trimming removed 0 bases from V and 3 bases from J; junction bases left unmatched: 10. This CDR3 has 18 residues. The chain uses TRBV18 and TRBJ2-1, with 8 bases that match TRBD2. Sequencing input: blood, either unsorted or a sorted T cell fraction (not recorded which). This clonotype originated in a male donor with ankylosing spondylitis. This CDR3 is CASSPPDGLAASYNEQFF. The CDR3 DNA reads TGTGCCAGCTCACCACCCGACGGACTAGCAGCTAGCTACAATGAGCAGTTCTTC.